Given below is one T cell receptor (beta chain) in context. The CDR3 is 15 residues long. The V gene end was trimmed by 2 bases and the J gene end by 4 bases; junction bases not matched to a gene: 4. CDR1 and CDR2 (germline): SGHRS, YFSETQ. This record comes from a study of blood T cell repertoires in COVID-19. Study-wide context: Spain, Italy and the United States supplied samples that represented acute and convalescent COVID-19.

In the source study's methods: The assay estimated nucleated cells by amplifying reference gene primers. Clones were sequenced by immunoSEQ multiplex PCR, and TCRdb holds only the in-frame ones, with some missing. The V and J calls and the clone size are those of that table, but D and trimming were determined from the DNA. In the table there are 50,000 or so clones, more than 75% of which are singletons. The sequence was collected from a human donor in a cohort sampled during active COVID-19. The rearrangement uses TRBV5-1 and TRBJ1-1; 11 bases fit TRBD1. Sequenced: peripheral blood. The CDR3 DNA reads TGCGCCAGCAGCTTTGGACAGGGGGCCATCACTGAAGCTTTCTTT. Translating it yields CASSFGQGAITEAFF.